The clone carrying this T cell receptor (beta chain) was observed once. This entry comes from a study of shared clonotypes between healthy human individuals. Study at large: CD4 naive and memory got three plates each, CD8 naive two, CD8 memory one.

CDR3 size: 17 residues. Trimming removed 5 bases from V and 1 base from J, with 20 bases in between. The germline gives CDR1 SEHNR, CDR2 FQNEAQ (reference sequence). TCRdb keeps only in-frame clones here, not all; method: immunoSEQ multiplex PCR. This table has about 800,000 clones, 90% to 98% appearing once. Naive CD8 isolation took CD45RO-negative cells positively selected for CCR7 and excluded terminally differentiated effector memory CD45RA+ cells. The sequenced material came from naive CD8+ T cells sorted from blood. This clonotype was sampled from a man aged 25-40 years in good health. The rearrangement uses TRBV7-9 and TRBJ1-1; no clear D gene. The CDR3, as DNA: TGTGCCAGCAGCACGAGCGGGGATCCTTTGGGGAACACTGAAGCTTTCTTT. It encodes CASSTSGDPLGNTEAFF.